Presented here are 2 T cell receptor beta chains from one specimen sequenced in a study of blood T cell repertoires in COVID-19. Assay used: immunoSEQ multiplex PCR; TCRdb lists only in-frame clones, some missing. The sample holds some 66,000 clones, approximately 90% seen once. The sequencing input was peripheral blood. These receptors all stem from a human donor with active COVID-19. The donor label of this sample is uncertain.

The V gene is TRBV3-1 (or the pseudogene TRBV3-2), the J gene TRBJ2-2, with 10 bases identical to TRBD2. Germline CDR1 reads LGHDT; CDR2 reads YNNKEL (reference sequence). This CDR3 comprises 14 residues. V trimming: 8 bases; J trimming: 6 bases; junction bases outside the gene matches: 6. This CDR3 is CASEAGGPPGELFF. CDR3 nucleotide sequence: TGTGCCAGCGAAGCGGGGGGGCCTCCCGGGGAGCTGTTTTTT.

The genes are TRBV5-4 and TRBJ1-2; 7 bases line up with TRBD1. The CDR3 has 15 amino acids. V was clipped by 0 bases and J by 4 bases; unmatched bases: 6. Germline V CDR1 and CDR2: SGHNT, YYREEE (reference sequence). The CDR3 sequence is CASSLAGQTSYGYTF. CDR3 nucleotide sequence: TGTGCCAGCAGCTTGGCGGGACAGACCTCCTATGGCTACACCTTC.